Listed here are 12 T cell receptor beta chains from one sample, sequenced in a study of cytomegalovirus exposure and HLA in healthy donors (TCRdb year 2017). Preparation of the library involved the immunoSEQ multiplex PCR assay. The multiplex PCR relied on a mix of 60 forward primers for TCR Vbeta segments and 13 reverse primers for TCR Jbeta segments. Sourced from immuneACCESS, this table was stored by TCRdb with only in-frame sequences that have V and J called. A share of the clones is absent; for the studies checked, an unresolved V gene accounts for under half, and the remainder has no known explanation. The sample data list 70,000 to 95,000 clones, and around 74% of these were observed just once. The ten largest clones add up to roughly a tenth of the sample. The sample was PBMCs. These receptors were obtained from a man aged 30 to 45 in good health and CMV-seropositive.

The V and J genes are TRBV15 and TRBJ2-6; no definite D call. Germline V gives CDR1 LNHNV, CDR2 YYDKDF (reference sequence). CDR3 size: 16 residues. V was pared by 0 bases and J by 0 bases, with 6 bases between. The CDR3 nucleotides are TGTGCCACCAGCAGAGATCTCCGCTCTGGGGCCAACGTCCTGACTTTC. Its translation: CATSRDLRSGANVLTF.

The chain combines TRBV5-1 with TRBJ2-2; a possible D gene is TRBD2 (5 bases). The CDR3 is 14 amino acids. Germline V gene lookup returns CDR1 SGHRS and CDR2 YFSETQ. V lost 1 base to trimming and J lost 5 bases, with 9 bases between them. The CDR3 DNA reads TGCGCCAGCAGCTTGTTAGCGTCGACCGGGGAGCTGTTTTTT. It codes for CASSLLASTGELFF.

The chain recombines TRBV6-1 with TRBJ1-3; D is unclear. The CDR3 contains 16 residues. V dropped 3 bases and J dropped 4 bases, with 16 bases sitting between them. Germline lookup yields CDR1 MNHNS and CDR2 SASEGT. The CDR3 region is CASSDLSRGLGNTIYF. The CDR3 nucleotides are TGTGCCAGCAGTGATTTGTCCAGAGGTCTCGGAAACACCATATATTTT.

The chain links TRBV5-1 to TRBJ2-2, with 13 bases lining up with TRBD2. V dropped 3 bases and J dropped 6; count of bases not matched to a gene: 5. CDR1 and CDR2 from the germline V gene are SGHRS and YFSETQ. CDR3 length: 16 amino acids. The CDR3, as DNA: TGCGCCAGCAGCTCGAGACTAGCGGGGGGCGCCGGGGAGCTGTTTTTT. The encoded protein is CASSSRLAGGAGELFF.

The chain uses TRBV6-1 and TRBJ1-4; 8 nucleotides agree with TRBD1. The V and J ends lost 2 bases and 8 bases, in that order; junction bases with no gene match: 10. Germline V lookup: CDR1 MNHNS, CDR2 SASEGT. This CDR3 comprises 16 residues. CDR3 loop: CASSELKGTGQEKLFF. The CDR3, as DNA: TGTGCCAGCAGTGAATTAAAAGGGACAGGCCAAGAAAAACTGTTTTTT.

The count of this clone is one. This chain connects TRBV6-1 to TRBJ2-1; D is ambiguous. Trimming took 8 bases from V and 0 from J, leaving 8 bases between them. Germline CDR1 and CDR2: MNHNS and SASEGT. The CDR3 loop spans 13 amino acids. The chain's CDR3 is CASAAVSYNEQFF. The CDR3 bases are TGTGCCAGCGCGGCAGTCTCCTACAATGAGCAGTTCTTC.

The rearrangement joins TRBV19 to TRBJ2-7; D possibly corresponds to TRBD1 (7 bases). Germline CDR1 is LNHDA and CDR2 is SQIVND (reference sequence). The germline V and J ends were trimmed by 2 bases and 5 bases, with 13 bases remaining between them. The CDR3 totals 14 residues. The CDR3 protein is CASSILGRGDEQYF. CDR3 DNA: TGTGCCAGTAGTATACTTGGCAGGGGGGACGAGCAGTACTTC.

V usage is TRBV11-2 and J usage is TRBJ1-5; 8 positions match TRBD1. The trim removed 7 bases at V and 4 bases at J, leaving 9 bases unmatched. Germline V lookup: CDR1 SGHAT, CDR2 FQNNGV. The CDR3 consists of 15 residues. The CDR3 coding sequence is TGTGCCAGCATCCGGACAGGGCGGTGGAATCAGCCCCAGCATTTT. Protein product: CASIRTGRWNQPQHF.

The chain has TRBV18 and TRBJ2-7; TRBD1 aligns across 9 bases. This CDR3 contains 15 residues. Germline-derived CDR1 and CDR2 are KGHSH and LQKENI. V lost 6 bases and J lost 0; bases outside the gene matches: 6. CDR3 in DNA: TGTGCCAGCTCCCCGGGACAGGGAATCTCCTACGAGCAGTACTTC. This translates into CASSPGQGISYEQYF.

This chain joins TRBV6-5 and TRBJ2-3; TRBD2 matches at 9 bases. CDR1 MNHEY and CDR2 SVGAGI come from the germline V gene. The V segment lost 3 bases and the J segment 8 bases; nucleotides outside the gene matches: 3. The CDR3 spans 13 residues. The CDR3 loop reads CASSYGSGGTQYF. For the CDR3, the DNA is TGTGCCAGCAGTTATGGTAGCGGGGGTACGCAGTATTTT.

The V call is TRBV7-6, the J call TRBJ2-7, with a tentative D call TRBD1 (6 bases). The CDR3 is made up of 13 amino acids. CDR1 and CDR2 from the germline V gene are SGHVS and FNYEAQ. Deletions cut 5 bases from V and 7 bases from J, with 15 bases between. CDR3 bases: TGTGCCAGCAGCCCTCCAGGGGTTTGGGAGCAGTACTTC. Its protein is CASSPPGVWEQYF.

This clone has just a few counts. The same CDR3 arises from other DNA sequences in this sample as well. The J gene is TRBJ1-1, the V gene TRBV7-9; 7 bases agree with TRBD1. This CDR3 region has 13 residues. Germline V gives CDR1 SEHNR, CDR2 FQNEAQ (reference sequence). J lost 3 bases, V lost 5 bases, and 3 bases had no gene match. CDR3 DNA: TGTGCCAGCAGCCTCACAGGGGACACTGAAGCTTTCTTT. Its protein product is CASSLTGDTEAFF.